This T cell receptor (beta chain) was sequenced during a study of cytomegalovirus exposure and HLA in healthy donors. At the level of the study: A subsequent analysis reported that the 95 to 150 validation repertoires were produced on the same platform that had also been used for the roughly 670 first-cohort repertoires.

CDR3 length equals 10 residues. Notes on the study in general: Confirmation was obtained in vitro that a few CMV-associated chains are specific for CMV antigens. Reported results showed that the classifier diagnosed cytomegalovirus status with high specificity and sensitivity. The listing of 150 to 200 TCR beta chains classed them as cytomegalovirus-associated.

The assay was immunoSEQ multiplex PCR, and TCRdb's table has in-frame clones only and misses some. The top ten hold roughly 1.9% of the sample, which has approximately 130,000 clones, more than 70% seen once. Worth noting for this clone: Its specificity is not known.

This receptor was obtained from a woman aged 25-40 years in good health and CMV-seronegative. V is TRBV21-1 and J is TRBJ2-7; the table's D gene call, TRBD2, was not cross checked with the DNA. TRBV21-1 is a recognized pseudogene. Sequencing was done on a sample of PBMCs. The CDR3 region has the DNA TGTGCCAGACCGGTGTACGAGCAGTACTTC. As protein: CARPVYEQYF.